Sequencing of this TCR beta chain was carried out in a study of T cell clonality in common variable immunodeficiency. As to this clone: The sequenced fragment ends 3 residues before the CDR3 boundary, so the rest is inferred from the germline J gene.

This CDR3 is 14 amino acids long. Germline V gene lookup returns CDR1 SGHRS and CDR2 YFSETQ. Sequencing used immunoSEQ multiplex PCR; TCRdb keeps in-frame clones, though not all of them. The sample includes over 40,000 clones, none of them occurring once. This chain uses TRBV5-1 with TRBJ1-2, with TRBD1 as a possible D gene (5 bases). Material for sequencing was peripheral blood mononuclear cells. The sequence derives from a person aged 18 to 69 in good health. The sequenced part of the CDR3 DNA is TGCGCCAGCAGCTCAGGGAACCCCACAGATACC. Amino acids: CASSSGNPTDT. The CDR3, in full, reads CASSSGNPTDTYTF. The variable domain in full, with the rest retrieved from reference TRBV5-1 and TRBJ1-2, is KAGVTQTPRYLIKTRGQQVTLSCSPISGHRSVSWYQQTPGQGLQFLFEYFSETQRNKGNFPGRFSGRQFSNSRSEMNVSTLELGDSALYLCASSSGNPTDTYTFGSGTRLTVV.